The T cell receptor beta chain described here comes from a study of glioma-infiltrating T cells after dendritic cell vaccination. Produced via immunoSEQ multiplex PCR; TCRdb's table is partial and in-frame only. The sample lists fewer than 50,000 clones, roughly four fifths occurring once. The CDR3 is 19 amino acids. Germline assignment: CDR1 LNHNV and CDR2 YYDKDF (reference sequence). Trimming took off 1 base at V and 5 bases at J, with 24 bases between the two ends. This receptor was taken from a human donor with glioblastoma. The sequencing here drew on blood, taken before dendritic cell vaccination. The V and J genes are TRBV15 and TRBJ2-1; tentatively, D is TRBD2 (7 bases). The CDR3 sequence is CATSRGSPMSGGGNNEQFF. The DNA for the CDR3 is TGTGCCACCAGCAGAGGATCTCCTATGAGTGGGGGGGGCAACAATGAGCAGTTCTTC.